This T cell receptor beta chain was retrieved from a study of blood T cell repertoires in COVID-19. About the research overall: Sites in the United States, Italy and Spain provided acute and convalescent COVID-19 samples. Sources were T cells, B-cell-depleted T cells, or PBMCs; the material itself was cDNA or gDNA.

In the authors' methods: Amplification with reference gene primers provided the estimates of nucleated cell counts. TCRdb's copy holds only in-frame clones and misses some; the assay was immunoSEQ multiplex PCR. The V and J calls and clone size were taken over from that table, and D and trimming were inferred from the DNA. The sample yields 35,000 to 50,000 clones, 80% to 90% seen once. With V trimmed by 0 bases and J by 4 bases, 7 bases remained unmatched. The CDR3 extends over 15 amino acids. Per the germline V gene, CDR1 is SGDLS and CDR2 is YYNGEE. The V call is TRBV9, the J call TRBJ2-7, with 7 positions matching TRBD2. This clonotype was sampled from a man aged 70 or older with active COVID-19. The sample taken for sequencing was peripheral blood. CDR3 protein: CASSVGGGDDYEQYF. The DNA for the CDR3 is TGTGCCAGCAGCGTAGGGGGAGGGGACGATTACGAGCAGTACTTC.